The rows below give T cell receptor beta chains drawn from one sample of a study of T-cell reconstitution after alpha-beta-depleted transplantation in children. TCRdb independently ran MiXCR on the PCR reads; one entry per CDR3 protein. Of more than 75,000 distinct CDR3 sequences listed, around a quarter are singletons. Sample: PBMCs, taken before TCRalphabeta/CD19-depleted stem cell transplant. The receptors stem from a boy aged 2-9 years with acute lymphoblastic leukemia, due to receive a stem cell transplant. Both conserved end residues are part of each CDR3. Each record gives: clone size, D gene, J gene, CDR3 length, V gene, CDR3 DNA, CDR3 protein. A D gene is named only where the DNA matches it firmly. A row's size may be missing; if present it is once, few, many or a size class.

clone_size: once; d_call: .; j_call: TRBJ2-5; cdr3_length: 14; v_call: TRBV6-5; cdr3_nt: TGTGCCAGCAGTCCTCGACTGGGAGAAGAGACCCAGTACTTC; cdr3_aa: CASSPRLGEETQYF
clone_size: .; d_call: .; j_call: TRBJ2-2; cdr3_length: 15; v_call: TRBV9; cdr3_nt: TGTGCCAGCAGCATATACAGCGCGAACACCGGGGAGCTGTTTTTT; cdr3_aa: CASSIYSANTGELFF
clone_size: once; d_call: .; j_call: TRBJ2-1; cdr3_length: 13; v_call: TRBV6-1; cdr3_nt: TGTGCCAGCCGAAGCGGAGGGGCCGTCGTCTGGTTCTTC; cdr3_aa: CASRSGGAVVWFF
clone_size: few; d_call: TRBD2; j_call: TRBJ2-3; cdr3_length: 16; v_call: TRBV5-6; cdr3_nt: TGTGCCAGCAGCCAGGGACTAGCGGGAGGGCCGGTTACGCAGTATTTT; cdr3_aa: CASSQGLAGGPVTQYF
clone_size: few; d_call: .; j_call: TRBJ1-6; cdr3_length: 15; v_call: TRBV5-1; cdr3_nt: TGCGCCAGCAGCTTGTCAGGGATCGGTAATTCACCCCTCCACTTT; cdr3_aa: CASSLSGIGNSPLHF
clone_size: .; d_call: TRBD1; j_call: TRBJ1-2; cdr3_length: 16; v_call: TRBV12-3/TRBV12-4; cdr3_nt: TGTGCCAGCATTTACCTCCCCGGGACAGTCCCCTATGGCTACACCTTC; cdr3_aa: CASIYLPGTVPYGYTF
clone_size: few; d_call: .; j_call: TRBJ2-5; cdr3_length: 15; v_call: TRBV20-1; cdr3_nt: TGCAGTGCTAGAGATGGGCTAGCCTCCCAAGAGACCCAGTACTTC; cdr3_aa: CSARDGLASQETQYF
clone_size: few; d_call: .; j_call: TRBJ2-7; cdr3_length: 14; v_call: TRBV24-1; cdr3_nt: TGTGCCACCAGTGATGACGGGGACAACTACGAGCAGTACTTC; cdr3_aa: CATSDDGDNYEQYF
clone_size: .; d_call: .; j_call: TRBJ2-7; cdr3_length: 14; v_call: TRBV11-2; cdr3_nt: TGTGCCAGCAGCTTAGACAGGGGAGGAAACGAGCAGTACTTC; cdr3_aa: CASSLDRGGNEQYF
clone_size: few; d_call: .; j_call: TRBJ1-1; cdr3_length: 15; v_call: TRBV30; cdr3_nt: TGTGCCTGGAGTGGAATCTCGGCCCAGACCATTGAAGCTTTCTTT; cdr3_aa: CAWSGISAQTIEAFF
clone_size: .; d_call: TRBD2; j_call: TRBJ2-7; cdr3_length: 17; v_call: TRBV12-3/TRBV12-4; cdr3_nt: TGTGCCAGCAGTTTTTGGTCTAGCGGGCGCCGTGGGAACGAGCAGTACTTC; cdr3_aa: CASSFWSSGRRGNEQYF
clone_size: .; d_call: TRBD2; j_call: TRBJ2-7; cdr3_length: 15; v_call: TRBV12-3/TRBV12-4; cdr3_nt: TGTGCCAGCAGTTTGGGGAGGGTGGGATCCTACGAGCAGTACTTC; cdr3_aa: CASSLGRVGSYEQYF
clone_size: few; d_call: TRBD2; j_call: TRBJ2-7; cdr3_length: 14; v_call: TRBV29-1; cdr3_nt: TGCAGCGTGAAAACTAGCGGGAGCTCCTACGAGCAGTACTTC; cdr3_aa: CSVKTSGSSYEQYF
clone_size: .; d_call: .; j_call: TRBJ1-1; cdr3_length: 16; v_call: TRBV7-9; cdr3_nt: TGTGCCAGCAGCCCGGGAGGGGCCCTTAGAAACACTGAAGCTTTCTTT; cdr3_aa: CASSPGGALRNTEAFF
clone_size: .; d_call: .; j_call: TRBJ2-5; cdr3_length: 15; v_call: TRBV20-1; cdr3_nt: TGCAGTGCTCCAGGACGGAGCGGTCTACAAGAGACCCAGTACTTC; cdr3_aa: CSAPGRSGLQETQYF
clone_size: many; d_call: .; j_call: TRBJ2-1; cdr3_length: 14; v_call: TRBV27; cdr3_nt: TGTGCCAGCAGTCGAGGGTTGGCCTACAATGAGCAGTTCTTC; cdr3_aa: CASSRGLAYNEQFF
clone_size: few; d_call: .; j_call: TRBJ1-2; cdr3_length: 15; v_call: TRBV6-2/TRBV6-3; cdr3_nt: TGTGCCAGCAGTCAAACAGGGACAACTAACTATGGCTACACCTTC; cdr3_aa: CASSQTGTTNYGYTF
clone_size: .; d_call: TRBD2; j_call: TRBJ2-2; cdr3_length: 19; v_call: TRBV19; cdr3_nt: TGTGCCAGTAGTTCCCGTGGGACTAGCGGAGGGGCGGGCACCGGGGAGCTGCTTTTT; cdr3_aa: CASSSRGTSGGAGTGELLF
clone_size: .; d_call: .; j_call: TRBJ1-1; cdr3_length: 14; v_call: TRBV28; cdr3_nt: TGTGCCAGCAGTTCGGCGGCCGTCGGGACTGAAGCTTTCTTT; cdr3_aa: CASSSAAVGTEAFF
clone_size: .; d_call: .; j_call: TRBJ2-3; cdr3_length: 13; v_call: TRBV18; cdr3_nt: TGTGCCAGCTCACCACCAGGGCTCGATACGCAGTATTTT; cdr3_aa: CASSPPGLDTQYF
clone_size: many; d_call: .; j_call: TRBJ2-1; cdr3_length: 12; v_call: TRBV12-3/TRBV12-4; cdr3_nt: TGTGCCAGCCTCGGGGTGGACAATGAGCAGTTCTTC; cdr3_aa: CASLGVDNEQFF
clone_size: .; d_call: .; j_call: TRBJ1-6; cdr3_length: 11; v_call: TRBV20-1; cdr3_nt: TGCAGTGCTAAGAGCACGTCACCCCTCCACTTT; cdr3_aa: CSAKSTSPLHF
clone_size: few; d_call: .; j_call: TRBJ2-1; cdr3_length: 13; v_call: TRBV7-2; cdr3_nt: TGTGCCAGCAGCTTAGGCAGTCCAAACGAGCAGTTCTTC; cdr3_aa: CASSLGSPNEQFF
clone_size: few; d_call: .; j_call: TRBJ2-3; cdr3_length: 13; v_call: TRBV20-1; cdr3_nt: TGCAGTGCTAGGAGGGATAGCACAGATACGCAGTATTTT; cdr3_aa: CSARRDSTDTQYF
clone_size: .; d_call: .; j_call: TRBJ2-7; cdr3_length: 14; v_call: TRBV9; cdr3_nt: TGTGCCAGCAGCCCCAGCCCAGGGAGCTACGAGCAGTACTTC; cdr3_aa: CASSPSPGSYEQYF
clone_size: .; d_call: TRBD2; j_call: TRBJ2-5; cdr3_length: 18; v_call: TRBV20-1; cdr3_nt: TGCAGTGCTCCAACGCTGGGGACTAGCGGAGGGGCCCAAGAGACCCAGTACTTC; cdr3_aa: CSAPTLGTSGGAQETQYF
clone_size: once; d_call: .; j_call: TRBJ1-5; cdr3_length: 15; v_call: TRBV27; cdr3_nt: TGTGCCAGCAGTTTATCGACCGGGGATAATCAGCCCCAGCATTTT; cdr3_aa: CASSLSTGDNQPQHF
clone_size: .; d_call: TRBD1; j_call: TRBJ2-7; cdr3_length: 14; v_call: TRBV10-3; cdr3_nt: TGTGCCATCAGTGAGTGGGGACAGGGGTCCGAGCAGTACTTC; cdr3_aa: CAISEWGQGSEQYF
clone_size: few; d_call: .; j_call: TRBJ2-3; cdr3_length: 12; v_call: TRBV12-3/TRBV12-4; cdr3_nt: TGTGCCAGCAGTAAATTCACAGATACGCAGTATTTT; cdr3_aa: CASSKFTDTQYF
clone_size: .; d_call: .; j_call: TRBJ2-7; cdr3_length: 15; v_call: TRBV6-1; cdr3_nt: TGTGCCAGCAGTGTGGGTCAAGGTGGGGCCTACGAGCAGTACTTC; cdr3_aa: CASSVGQGGAYEQYF
clone_size: few; d_call: .; j_call: TRBJ2-7; cdr3_length: 13; v_call: TRBV10-3; cdr3_nt: TGTGCCATCAGTGAGGCAGGGGCCTACGAGCAGTACTTC; cdr3_aa: CAISEAGAYEQYF
clone_size: .; d_call: .; j_call: TRBJ2-7; cdr3_length: 15; v_call: TRBV28; cdr3_nt: TGTGCCAGCAGTTTATTGTCAGGGAGAAAAGACGAGCAGTACTTC; cdr3_aa: CASSLLSGRKDEQYF
clone_size: .; d_call: TRBD1; j_call: TRBJ2-7; cdr3_length: 12; v_call: TRBV7-9; cdr3_nt: TGTGCCAGCAGCTCCCAGGGGGACGAGCAGTACTTC; cdr3_aa: CASSSQGDEQYF
clone_size: few; d_call: .; j_call: TRBJ2-7; cdr3_length: 15; v_call: TRBV7-2; cdr3_nt: TGTGCCAGCAGCTTAACGCTTTTTGGGGGGAACGAGCAGTACTTC; cdr3_aa: CASSLTLFGGNEQYF
clone_size: few; d_call: TRBD2; j_call: TRBJ2-1; cdr3_length: 15; v_call: TRBV6-2/TRBV6-3; cdr3_nt: TGTGCCAGCAGTTACGGGAGCGGGACCTACAATGAGCAGTTCTTC; cdr3_aa: CASSYGSGTYNEQFF
clone_size: .; d_call: .; j_call: TRBJ1-3; cdr3_length: 13; v_call: TRBV6-6; cdr3_nt: TGTGCCAGCAATCCTCGGGGTGGAAACACCATATATTTT; cdr3_aa: CASNPRGGNTIYF
clone_size: few; d_call: TRBD1; j_call: TRBJ2-7; cdr3_length: 16; v_call: TRBV4-1; cdr3_nt: TGCGCCAGCAGCCCTACGAAGGGGACAGGGTCGCCCGAGCAGTACTTC; cdr3_aa: CASSPTKGTGSPEQYF
clone_size: .; d_call: TRBD2; j_call: TRBJ2-2; cdr3_length: 16; v_call: TRBV7-9; cdr3_nt: TGTGCCAGCAGCTTCCCTAGCGGAGACGGCACCGGGGAGCTGTTTTTT; cdr3_aa: CASSFPSGDGTGELFF
clone_size: few; d_call: .; j_call: TRBJ2-1; cdr3_length: 12; v_call: TRBV9; cdr3_nt: TGTGCCAGCAGCGAGAAGGGGTTTGAGCAGTTCTTC; cdr3_aa: CASSEKGFEQFF
clone_size: once; d_call: .; j_call: TRBJ1-5; cdr3_length: 15; v_call: TRBV5-1; cdr3_nt: TGCGCCAGCAGCTTGGGCGGCAGGCCCGATCAGCCCCAGCATTTT; cdr3_aa: CASSLGGRPDQPQHF
clone_size: .; d_call: .; j_call: TRBJ2-1; cdr3_length: 14; v_call: TRBV6-2/TRBV6-3; cdr3_nt: TGTGCCAGCGGTCTACTGAGCTCCTACAATGAGCAGTTCTTC; cdr3_aa: CASGLLSSYNEQFF
clone_size: .; d_call: .; j_call: TRBJ2-2; cdr3_length: 14; v_call: TRBV10-3; cdr3_nt: TGTGCCGTGGGAAGATCCCAGGGAACCGGGGAGCTGTTTTTT; cdr3_aa: CAVGRSQGTGELFF
clone_size: .; d_call: .; j_call: TRBJ2-7; cdr3_length: 14; v_call: TRBV7-2; cdr3_nt: TGTGCCAGCCAGGTAGGAACCACGGGCTACGAGCAGTACTTC; cdr3_aa: CASQVGTTGYEQYF
clone_size: .; d_call: .; j_call: TRBJ2-5; cdr3_length: 15; v_call: TRBV28; cdr3_nt: TGTGCCAGCAGTTTCCAGGGGACGGGCAAAGAGACCCAGTACTTC; cdr3_aa: CASSFQGTGKETQYF
clone_size: few; d_call: TRBD2; j_call: TRBJ2-7; cdr3_length: 15; v_call: TRBV27; cdr3_nt: TGTGCCAGCAGTTACGAAGCGGGGGCGGACTACGAGCAGTACTTC; cdr3_aa: CASSYEAGADYEQYF
clone_size: .; d_call: TRBD1; j_call: TRBJ1-2; cdr3_length: 17; v_call: TRBV4-1; cdr3_nt: TGCGCCAGCAGCCAAGGGACACAGGGGTTCACCAACTATGGCTACACCTTC; cdr3_aa: CASSQGTQGFTNYGYTF
clone_size: .; d_call: .; j_call: TRBJ1-1; cdr3_length: 12; v_call: TRBV28; cdr3_nt: TGTGCCAGCTCCTTGGGGTTCCGCGAAGCTTTCTTT; cdr3_aa: CASSLGFREAFF
clone_size: .; d_call: .; j_call: TRBJ2-5; cdr3_length: 16; v_call: TRBV9; cdr3_nt: TGTGCCAGCAGCGTAGTTATCGGGAGCGGCCAAGAGACCCAGTACTTC; cdr3_aa: CASSVVIGSGQETQYF
clone_size: .; d_call: .; j_call: TRBJ1-5; cdr3_length: 14; v_call: TRBV6-5; cdr3_nt: TGTGCCAGCAGTTACAGGCTCGGGGATCAGCCCCAGCATTTT; cdr3_aa: CASSYRLGDQPQHF
clone_size: .; d_call: .; j_call: TRBJ1-1; cdr3_length: 14; v_call: TRBV19; cdr3_nt: TGTGCCACTATCCGGGACTCCGAGGGAACTGAAGCTTTCTTT; cdr3_aa: CATIRDSEGTEAFF
clone_size: few; d_call: .; j_call: TRBJ1-6; cdr3_length: 16; v_call: TRBV7-2; cdr3_nt: TGTGCCAGCAGCTTAGGAATTGAGCAGGGAGGAAAACCCCTCCACTTT; cdr3_aa: CASSLGIEQGGKPLHF
clone_size: .; d_call: .; j_call: TRBJ2-7; cdr3_length: 12; v_call: TRBV5-6; cdr3_nt: TGTGCCAGCAGCTTGTCCCGGGGCGAGCAGTACTTC; cdr3_aa: CASSLSRGEQYF
clone_size: few; d_call: .; j_call: TRBJ2-1; cdr3_length: 13; v_call: TRBV6-5; cdr3_nt: TGTGCCAGCAGTTACCGGGACTCCAATGAGCAGTTCTTC; cdr3_aa: CASSYRDSNEQFF
clone_size: .; d_call: TRBD2; j_call: TRBJ2-5; cdr3_length: 14; v_call: TRBV20-1; cdr3_nt: TGCAGTGCTAGTAACCCCCGGGGGGGGGAGACCCAGTACTTC; cdr3_aa: CSASNPRGGETQYF
clone_size: few; d_call: .; j_call: TRBJ2-2; cdr3_length: 14; v_call: TRBV27; cdr3_nt: TGTGCCAGCAGGAGCGGAGGGGCGGACGGGGAGCTGTTTTTT; cdr3_aa: CASRSGGADGELFF
clone_size: .; d_call: .; j_call: TRBJ2-5; cdr3_length: 12; v_call: TRBV3-1; cdr3_nt: TGTGCCAGCAGCTCCCTAGGAGAGACCCAGTACTTC; cdr3_aa: CASSSLGETQYF
clone_size: .; d_call: TRBD2; j_call: TRBJ2-3; cdr3_length: 13; v_call: TRBV28; cdr3_nt: TGTGCCAGCCGCCGGGGGGGGACAGATACGCAGTATTTT; cdr3_aa: CASRRGGTDTQYF